The 10 T cell receptor beta chains listed next were all sequenced from one sample in a study of shared clonotypes between healthy human individuals (dated by TCRdb to the early 2020s). The library was produced with the immunoSEQ multiplex PCR assay. TCRdb limited this immuneACCESS table to in-frame rearrangements with V and J called. A share of clones is missing; checked studies link under half to unresolved V genes, and the rest is unexplained. Within this sample are about 1.1 million clones, with about 72% of them counted one time only. The ten largest clonotypes hold 0.89% of the sample. Sequencing was done on a sample of memory CD4+ T cells from PBMCs. The cell subset or site label, as the study defines it: CD45RA-negative fraction. These receptors all stem from a man between 18 and 35 years old in good health. Some clones in this sample may be carry-over from other donors' samples.

V usage is TRBV5-1 and J usage is TRBJ1-1; D is possibly TRBD1 (6 bases). Between the trimmed V and J ends, which lost 0 bases and 1 base, there was a span of 10 bases. This CDR3 comprises 15 residues. Germline V gene lookup returns CDR1 SGHRS and CDR2 YFSETQ. This CDR3 reads CASSLEGHPNTEAFF. The CDR3 region has the DNA TGCGCCAGCAGCTTGGAGGGACACCCGAACACTGAAGCTTTCTTT.

The chain carries TRBV4-1 and TRBJ2-1; weak D call: TRBD1 (5 bases). Germline V gives CDR1 MGHRA, CDR2 YSYEKL. Between the trimmed V and J ends, which lost 3 bases and 2 bases, there was a span of 14 bases. The CDR3 has 16 residues. The DNA of the CDR3 is TGCGCCAGCAGCCATCTCGACAGAATTCCCTACAATGAGCAGTTCTTC. It yields the protein CASSHLDRIPYNEQFF.

The genes are TRBV2 and TRBJ1-1; 7 nucleotides match TRBD1. V shed 6 bases and J 1 base; nucleotides not matched to a gene: 8. This CDR3 has 15 amino acids. Germline lookup yields CDR1 SNHLY and CDR2 FYNNEI. The chain's CDR3 is CASRQQGTGNTEAFF. In DNA form, the CDR3 reads TGTGCCAGCAGACAACAGGGGACGGGGAACACTGAAGCTTTCTTT.

This clone was counted only a few times. The chain is built from TRBV15 and TRBJ2-2; D is possibly TRBD2 (5 bases). Trimming removed 3 bases at V and 1 base at J, with 6 bases between. CDR3 length: 14 amino acids. Germline V gene sequence: CDR1 LNHNV, CDR2 YYDKDF (reference sequence). The CDR3 DNA reads as TGTGCCACCAGCAGGGCGGGGAACACCGGGGAGCTGTTTTTT. It specifies CATSRAGNTGELFF. Full variable domain (outside the CDR3, taken from reference TRBV15 and TRBJ2-2): DAMVIQNPRYQVTQFGKPVTLSCSQTLNHNVMYWYQQKSSQAPKLLFHYYDKDFNNEADTPDNFQSRRPNTSFCFLDIRSPGLGDTAMYLCATSRAGNTGELFFGEGSRLTVL.

The gene calls are TRBV30 and TRBJ2-2; 14 nucleotides agree with TRBD2. CDR1 GTSNPN and CDR2 SVGIG come from the germline V gene (reference sequence). The CDR3 sequence is 16 residues long. J lost 7 bases, V lost 3 bases, and 7 bases had no gene match. The CDR3 coding sequence is TGTGCCTGGAGGGGGACTAGCGGGAGATCGAGCGGGGAGCTGTTTTTT. Translation: CAWRGTSGRSSGELFF.

The gene calls are TRBV28 and TRBJ1-5; D not resolved. This CDR3 is built from 14 residues. V was pared by 3 bases and J by 6 bases, with 12 bases between. Germline assignment: CDR1 MDHEN and CDR2 SYDVKM. The CDR3 region has the DNA TGTGCCAGCAGTTTTAGCGAAAGAAGTCAGCCCCAGCATTTT. Translation: CASSFSERSQPQHF.

The CDR3 is CASSQDPRSSGNTIYF. For the CDR3, the DNA is TGCGCCAGCAGCCAAGATCCGAGATCCTCTGGAAACACCATATATTTT. The rearrangement joins TRBV4-3 to TRBJ1-3; D unresolved. CDR3 length equals 16 residues. Trimming pared 0 bases from V and 0 bases from J, leaving 9 bases between. From germline, CDR1 is LGHNA and CDR2 YSLEER.

This clone has a handful of counts. The chain links TRBV19 to TRBJ1-1; 8 positions match TRBD1. The CDR3 spans 15 residues. Germline trimming cut 11 bases from V and 2 bases from J; bases unmatched to any gene: 13. CDR1 and CDR2 (germline): LNHDA, SQIVND (reference sequence). In nucleotides, the CDR3 is TGTGCCGGCCGACCGACCGGGACAGGTAACACTGAAGCTTTCTTT. Translation: CAGRPTGTGNTEAFF.

This clone appeared a single time. The V and J genes are TRBV5-1 and TRBJ1-2; TRBD1 might be the D (5 bases). This CDR3 contains 17 residues. CDR1 SGHRS and CDR2 YFSETQ come from the germline V gene. V was pared by 4 bases and J by 0 bases, with 19 bases between. The DNA for the CDR3 is TGCGCCAGCAGCCCCCGGGGGGAACAGGCGGCTAACTATGGCTACACCTTC. This codes for CASSPRGEQAANYGYTF.

This chain connects TRBV2 to TRBJ2-4, with D hard to call. The CDR3 extends over 16 amino acids. Germline CDR1 is SNHLY and CDR2 is FYNNEI. The V end lost 2 bases, the J end lost 0 bases, and 11 bases lay between the germline ends. In nucleotides, the CDR3 is TGTGCCAGCAGTGAAATGGTTTCGCTAGCCAAAAACATTCAGTACTTC. This translates into CASSEMVSLAKNIQYF.